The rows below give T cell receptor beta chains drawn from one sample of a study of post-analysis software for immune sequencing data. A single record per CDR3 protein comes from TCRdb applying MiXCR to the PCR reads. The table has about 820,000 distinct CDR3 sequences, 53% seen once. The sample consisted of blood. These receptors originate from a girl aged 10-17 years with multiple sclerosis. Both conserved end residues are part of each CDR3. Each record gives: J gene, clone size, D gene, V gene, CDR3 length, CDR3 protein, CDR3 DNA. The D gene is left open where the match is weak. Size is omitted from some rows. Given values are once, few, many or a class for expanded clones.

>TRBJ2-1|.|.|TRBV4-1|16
CASSQGFLAGYNEQFF
TGCGCCAGCAGCCAGGGGTTCCTAGCCGGTTACAATGAGCAGTTCTTC
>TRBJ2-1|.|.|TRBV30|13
CAWAPRLDNEQFF
TGTGCCTGGGCGCCACGTCTCGATAATGAGCAGTTCTTC
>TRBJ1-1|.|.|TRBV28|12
CASRTQGFEAFF
TGTGCCAGCAGAACCCAGGGGTTTGAAGCTTTCTTT
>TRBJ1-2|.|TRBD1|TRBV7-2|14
CASSLSGQAPGYTF
TGTGCCAGCAGCTTGTCGGGACAGGCTCCCGGCTACACCTTC
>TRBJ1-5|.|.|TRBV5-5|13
CASSLKASQPQHF
TGTGCCAGCAGCTTGAAGGCCAGTCAGCCCCAGCATTTT
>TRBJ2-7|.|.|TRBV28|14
CASSLIWGSYEQYF
TGTGCCAGCAGTTTAATCTGGGGGTCTTACGAGCAGTACTTC
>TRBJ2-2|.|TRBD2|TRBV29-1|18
CSVRPGLAGGPRTGELFF
TGCAGCGTCCGGCCTGGCCTAGCGGGAGGGCCGCGGACCGGGGAGCTGTTTTTT
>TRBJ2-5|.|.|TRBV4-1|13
CASANGIQETQYF
TGCGCCAGCGCCAACGGGATCCAAGAGACCCAGTACTTC
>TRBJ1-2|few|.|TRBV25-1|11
CASSGLRGYTF
TGTGCCAGCAGTGGTCTGCGAGGCTACACCTTC
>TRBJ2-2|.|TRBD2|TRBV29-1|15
CSVNKGLAGVGELFF
TGCAGCGTGAACAAAGGCCTAGCGGGAGTCGGGGAACTGTTTTTT
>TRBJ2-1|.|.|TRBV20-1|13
CSARGRKFYEQFF
TGCAGTGCTAGAGGGAGAAAATTCTATGAGCAGTTCTTC
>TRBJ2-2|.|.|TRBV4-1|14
CASTVFDRTGELFF
TGCGCCAGCACCGTCTTCGACCGAACCGGGGAGCTGTTTTTT
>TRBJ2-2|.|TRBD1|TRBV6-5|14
CASSYRTGPGELFF
TGTGCCAGCAGTTACCGGACAGGGCCCGGGGAGCTGTTTTTT
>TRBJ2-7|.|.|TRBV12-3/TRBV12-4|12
CASSLSPFEQYF
TGTGCCAGCAGTTTATCCCCGTTTGAGCAGTACTTC
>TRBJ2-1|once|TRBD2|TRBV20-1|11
CSASGGDEQFF
TGCAGTGCTAGTGGGGGGGATGAGCAGTTCTTC
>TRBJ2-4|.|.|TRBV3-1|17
CASSQVERSIAKNIQYF
TGTGCCAGCAGCCAAGTGGAGAGAAGTATAGCCAAAAACATTCAGTACTTC
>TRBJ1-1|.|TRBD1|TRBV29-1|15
CSVAGGQGARTEAFF
TGCAGCGTCGCTGGGGGACAGGGGGCGAGGACTGAAGCTTTCTTT
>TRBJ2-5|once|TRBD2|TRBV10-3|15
CATRPGTSGQETQYF
TGTGCAACGCGACCCGGGACTAGCGGCCAAGAGACCCAGTACTTC
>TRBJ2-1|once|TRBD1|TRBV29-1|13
CSISGQRLNEQFF
TGCAGTATATCGGGACAGCGCCTCAATGAGCAGTTCTTC
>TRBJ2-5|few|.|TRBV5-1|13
CASSYGLKETQYF
TGCGCCAGCAGCTACGGGTTGAAAGAGACCCAGTACTTC
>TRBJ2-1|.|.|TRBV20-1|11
CSAYNSNEQFF
TGCAGTGCTTATAACTCAAATGAGCAGTTCTTC
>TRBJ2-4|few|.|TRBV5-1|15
CASSLAVGGRNIQYF
TGCGCCAGCAGCTTGGCGGTCGGAGGGCGCAACATTCAGTACTTC
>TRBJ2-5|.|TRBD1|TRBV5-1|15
CASSLSGQGNQPQYF
TGCGCCAGCAGCTTGTCAGGACAGGGGAATCAGCCCCAGTACTTC
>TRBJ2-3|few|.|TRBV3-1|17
CASSRALAGASTDTQYF
TGTGCCAGCAGCAGAGCCCTGGCGGGGGCTAGCACAGATACGCAGTATTTT
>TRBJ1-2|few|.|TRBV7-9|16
CASSIILGTHLRGYTF
TGTGCCAGCAGCATCATTCTTGGGACGCATTTGAGGGGCTACACCTTC
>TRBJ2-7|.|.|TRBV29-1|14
CSVAVTGKPYEQYF
TGCAGCGTTGCCGTGACAGGTAAACCCTACGAGCAGTACTTC
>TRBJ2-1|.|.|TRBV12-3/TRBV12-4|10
CASLANEQFF
TGTGCCAGCCTTGCCAATGAGCAGTTCTTC
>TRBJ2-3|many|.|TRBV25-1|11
CASRLKNTQYF
TGTGCCAGCCGTCTGAAGAATACGCAGTATTTT
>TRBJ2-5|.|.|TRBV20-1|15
CSASYGTLIGETQYF
TGCAGTGCTAGTTACGGGACTTTGATCGGAGAGACCCAGTACTTC
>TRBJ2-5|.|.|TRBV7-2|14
CASSFVRSWETQYF
TGTGCCAGCAGCTTCGTTAGGTCGTGGGAGACCCAGTACTTC
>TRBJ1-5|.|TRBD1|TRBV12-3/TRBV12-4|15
CASRVGTGGNQPQHF
TGTGCCAGCAGGGTGGGGACAGGGGGGAATCAGCCCCAGCATTTT
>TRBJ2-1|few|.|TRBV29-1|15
CSVVLGGDGNNEQFF
TGCAGCGTTGTGTTAGGGGGGGATGGAAACAATGAGCAGTTCTTC
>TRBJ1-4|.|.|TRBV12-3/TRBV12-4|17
CASSHWAEPATNEKLFF
TGTGCCAGCAGTCATTGGGCAGAGCCTGCAACTAATGAAAAACTGTTTTTT
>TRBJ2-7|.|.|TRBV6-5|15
CATSRGGRLLGEQYF
TGTGCCACCAGCAGGGGAGGCAGGCTCTTGGGCGAGCAGTACTTC
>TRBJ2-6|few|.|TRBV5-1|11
CASSLGNVLTF
TGCGCCAGCAGCTTGGGAAACGTCCTGACTTTC
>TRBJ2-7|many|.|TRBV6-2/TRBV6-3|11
CASSRAYEQYF
TGTGCCAGCAGCCGCGCCTACGAGCAGTACTTC
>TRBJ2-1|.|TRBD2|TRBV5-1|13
CASSYSGVNEQFF
TGCGCCAGCAGCTATAGCGGGGTGAATGAGCAGTTCTTC
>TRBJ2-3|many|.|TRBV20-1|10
CSASPDTQYF
TGCAGTGCTAGCCCAGATACGCAGTATTTT
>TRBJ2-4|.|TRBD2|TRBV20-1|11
CSARLGGGQYF
TGCAGTGCTAGATTGGGCGGGGGGCAGTACTTC
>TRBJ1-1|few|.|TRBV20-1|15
CSAEETGGRNTEAFF
TGCAGTGCCGAGGAGACAGGCGGACGGAACACTGAAGCTTTCTTT
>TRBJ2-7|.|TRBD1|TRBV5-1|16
CASSLDPGTGIYEQYF
TGCGCCAGCAGCTTGGACCCCGGGACAGGGATTTACGAGCAGTACTTC
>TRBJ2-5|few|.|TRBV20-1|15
CSARAPRTGQETQYF
TGCAGTGCTAGGGCGCCGCGAACAGGACAAGAGACCCAGTACTTC
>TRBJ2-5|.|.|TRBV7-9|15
CASSLQGPGQETPYF
TGTGCCAGCAGCTTACAGGGGCCGGGGCAAGAGACCCCGTACTTC
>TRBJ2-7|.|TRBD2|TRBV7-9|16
CASSFGPSGTSYEQYF
TGTGCCAGCAGCTTCGGCCCCAGCGGGACCTCCTACGAGCAGTACTTC
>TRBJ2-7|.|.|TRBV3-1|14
CASSQALLSYEQYF
TGTGCCAGCAGCCAGGCCCTCCTCTCCTACGAGCAGTACTTC
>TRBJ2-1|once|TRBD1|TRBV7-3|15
CASSQPTGAYNEQFF
TGTGCCAGCAGCCAACCGACAGGGGCCTACAATGAGCAGTTCTTC
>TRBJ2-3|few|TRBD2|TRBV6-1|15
CASSEGGGASDTQYF
TGTGCCAGCAGTGAGGGCGGGGGGGCCTCAGATACGCAGTATTTT
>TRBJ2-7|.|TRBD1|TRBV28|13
CASSTTGGVEQYF
TGTGCCAGCAGTACCACAGGGGGCGTCGAGCAGTACTTC
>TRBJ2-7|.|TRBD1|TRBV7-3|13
CASASGQGYEQYF
TGTGCCAGCGCGTCGGGACAGGGCTACGAGCAGTACTTC
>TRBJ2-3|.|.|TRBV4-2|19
CASSQDAYPGPAFTDTQYF
TGTGCCAGCAGCCAAGACGCGTACCCTGGGCCTGCCTTCACAGATACGCAGTATTTT
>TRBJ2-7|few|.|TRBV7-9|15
CASSLGFGQIYEQYF
TGTGCCAGCAGCTTAGGGTTCGGACAGATCTACGAGCAGTACTTC
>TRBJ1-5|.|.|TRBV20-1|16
CSALDRRVYSNQPQHF
TGCAGTGCTCTCGACAGAAGAGTATATAGCAATCAGCCCCAGCATTTT
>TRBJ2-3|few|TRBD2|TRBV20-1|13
CSARGLDADTQYF
TGCAGTGCTAGGGGACTAGACGCAGATACGCAGTATTTT
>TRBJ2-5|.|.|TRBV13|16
CASSTRTAIVKETQYF
TGTGCCAGCAGCACTCGGACAGCAATCGTGAAAGAGACCCAGTACTTC
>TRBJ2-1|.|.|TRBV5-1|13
CASSLPPGQEQFF
TGCGCCAGCAGCTTGCCCCCCGGACAGGAGCAGTTCTTC
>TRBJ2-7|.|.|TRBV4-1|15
CASSWLGGATYEQYF
TGCGCCAGCAGCTGGTTGGGGGGGGCGACCTACGAGCAGTACTTC
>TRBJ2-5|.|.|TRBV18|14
CASSPQGPQETQYF
TGTGCCAGCTCACCACAGGGCCCCCAAGAGACCCAGTACTTC
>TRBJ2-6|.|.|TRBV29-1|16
CSVEGQGRSGANVLTF
TGCAGCGTCGAGGGACAAGGTCGCTCTGGGGCCAACGTCCTGACTTTC
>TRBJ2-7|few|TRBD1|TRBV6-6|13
CASLDGQAYEQYF
TGTGCCAGCCTCGACGGACAGGCCTACGAGCAGTACTTC
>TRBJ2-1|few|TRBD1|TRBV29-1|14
CSVKGQGRHNEQFF
TGCAGCGTGAAGGGACAGGGAAGGCACAATGAGCAGTTCTTC